These T cell receptor beta chains were read from a single sample in a study of shared clonotypes between healthy human individuals. Sequenced by immunoSEQ multiplex PCR; TCRdb stores in-frame clones only, minus some. The table lists approximately 1.9 million clones, about 93% of them singletons. Sequencing input: naive CD8+ T cells from PBMCs. These receptors were obtained from a man aged 18 to 29 in good health. Some clones in this sample may be carry-over from other donors' samples. Each CDR3 is given with its conserved first and last residue. Each record gives: V gene, D gene, clone size, J gene, CDR3 protein, CDR3 DNA. The D gene is left open where the match is weak. Size tells how often a clone was seen (once, few, many) or the class of an expanded clone, and some rows leave it out.

V gene: TRBV6-5; D gene: -; clone size: -; J gene: TRBJ1-1; CDR3 protein: CASRHRVWGNTEAFF; CDR3 DNA: TGTGCCAGCAGACACAGAGTTTGGGGGAACACTGAAGCTTTCTTT
V gene: TRBV7-9; D gene: TRBD2; clone size: -; J gene: TRBJ2-1; CDR3 protein: CASSLELGTSRHEQFF; CDR3 DNA: TGTGCCAGCAGCTTAGAGCTCGGGACTAGCAGGCATGAGCAGTTCTTC
V gene: TRBV30; D gene: -; clone size: -; J gene: TRBJ1-2; CDR3 protein: CASQPWGDYGYTF; CDR3 DNA: TGTGCCTCCCAGCCGTGGGGGGACTATGGCTACACCTTC
V gene: TRBV28; D gene: -; clone size: -; J gene: TRBJ1-2; CDR3 protein: CASSSLAIQGLPPYGYTF; CDR3 DNA: TGTGCCAGCAGTTCTTTGGCTATACAGGGCCTACCCCCCTATGGCTACACCTTC
V gene: TRBV27; D gene: -; clone size: -; J gene: TRBJ2-2; CDR3 protein: CASRTNTGELFF; CDR3 DNA: TGTGCCAGCAGAACGAACACCGGGGAGCTGTTTTTT
V gene: TRBV29-1; D gene: TRBD2; clone size: -; J gene: TRBJ2-7; CDR3 protein: CSALLGGGRAYEQYF; CDR3 DNA: TGCAGCGCCCTTCTGGGGGGGGGAAGAGCCTACGAGCAGTACTTC
V gene: TRBV6-1; D gene: TRBD2; clone size: -; J gene: TRBJ2-7; CDR3 protein: CASSEAPASGSYEQYF; CDR3 DNA: TGTGCCAGCAGTGAAGCGCCGGCTAGCGGGAGTTACGAGCAGTACTTC
V gene: TRBV4-2; D gene: TRBD1; clone size: -; J gene: TRBJ1-2; CDR3 protein: CASSQEVGQGAWGYTF; CDR3 DNA: TGTGCCAGCAGCCAAGAGGTGGGGCAGGGGGCTTGGGGCTACACCTTC
V gene: TRBV10-1; D gene: TRBD1; clone size: -; J gene: TRBJ1-1; CDR3 protein: CASSGDSGTEAFF; CDR3 DNA: TGCGCCAGCAGTGGGGACAGTGGTACTGAAGCTTTCTTT
V gene: TRBV30; D gene: -; clone size: -; J gene: TRBJ1-1; CDR3 protein: CAWSAALESEAFF; CDR3 DNA: TGTGCCTGGAGTGCCGCATTGGAGAGTGAAGCTTTCTTT
V gene: TRBV18; D gene: TRBD1; clone size: -; J gene: TRBJ1-1; CDR3 protein: CASFPTGGRDTEAFF; CDR3 DNA: TGTGCCAGCTTCCCGACAGGGGGCAGGGACACTGAAGCTTTCTTT
V gene: TRBV28; D gene: TRBD1; clone size: -; J gene: TRBJ1-2; CDR3 protein: CASSRPGTGLAYGYTF; CDR3 DNA: TGTGCCAGCAGTCGCCCCGGGACAGGGTTGGCCTATGGCTACACCTTC
V gene: TRBV11-2; D gene: -; clone size: -; J gene: TRBJ2-7; CDR3 protein: CASSLDRGEQYF; CDR3 DNA: TGTGCCAGCAGCTTAGACCGAGGGGAGCAGTACTTC
V gene: TRBV2; D gene: TRBD2; clone size: -; J gene: TRBJ2-1; CDR3 protein: CASSQPRTSGGLAQFF; CDR3 DNA: TGTGCCAGCAGCCAACCCCGGACTAGCGGGGGTTTGGCGCAGTTCTTC
V gene: TRBV6-1; D gene: TRBD1; clone size: once; J gene: TRBJ2-7; CDR3 protein: CASSDLPGQGGHEQYF; CDR3 DNA: TGTGCCAGCAGTGATCTACCGGGACAGGGGGGCCACGAGCAGTACTTC
V gene: TRBV13; D gene: TRBD1; clone size: -; J gene: TRBJ2-6; CDR3 protein: CASSLGWTGPDSGANVLTF; CDR3 DNA: TGTGCCAGCAGCTTAGGTTGGACAGGTCCCGACTCTGGGGCCAACGTCCTGACTTTC
V gene: TRBV4-3; D gene: -; clone size: -; J gene: TRBJ1-1; CDR3 protein: CASSPPVQPNTEAFF; CDR3 DNA: TGCGCCAGCAGCCCCCCAGTGCAGCCGAACACTGAAGCTTTCTTT
V gene: TRBV20-1; D gene: -; clone size: once; J gene: TRBJ2-7; CDR3 protein: CSAGLHSEQYF; CDR3 DNA: TGCAGTGCCGGCCTACACAGCGAGCAGTACTTC
V gene: TRBV30; D gene: -; clone size: few; J gene: TRBJ1-5; CDR3 protein: CAWSVWLGNQPQHF; CDR3 DNA: TGTGCCTGGAGTGTTTGGCTCGGAAATCAGCCCCAGCATTTT
V gene: TRBV15; D gene: -; clone size: -; J gene: TRBJ2-7; CDR3 protein: CATSSDKTDEQYF; CDR3 DNA: TGTGCCACCAGCAGCGACAAGACAGACGAGCAGTACTTC
V gene: TRBV4-1; D gene: -; clone size: -; J gene: TRBJ2-5; CDR3 protein: CASSQEGAVWETQYF; CDR3 DNA: TGCGCCAGCAGCCAAGAGGGGGCCGTTTGGGAGACCCAGTACTTC
V gene: TRBV11-2; D gene: TRBD2; clone size: once; J gene: TRBJ2-3; CDR3 protein: CASSLGLAGSADTQYF; CDR3 DNA: TGTGCCAGCAGCTTAGGACTAGCGGGGAGTGCAGATACGCAGTATTTT
V gene: TRBV9; D gene: -; clone size: -; J gene: TRBJ1-2; CDR3 protein: CASSVGAGPSGGYTF; CDR3 DNA: TGTGCCAGCAGCGTAGGGGCGGGCCCTTCCGGGGGCTACACCTTC
V gene: TRBV27; D gene: TRBD2; clone size: -; J gene: TRBJ2-5; CDR3 protein: CASSILAGGLQETQYF; CDR3 DNA: TGTGCCAGCAGTATACTAGCGGGAGGACTCCAAGAGACCCAGTACTTC
V gene: TRBV4-1; D gene: -; clone size: -; J gene: TRBJ2-5; CDR3 protein: CASSSRDKEETQYF; CDR3 DNA: TGCGCCAGCAGCTCCCGGGACAAGGAAGAGACCCAGTACTTC
V gene: TRBV11-2; D gene: -; clone size: -; J gene: TRBJ2-1; CDR3 protein: CASSPGGGTHNEQFF; CDR3 DNA: TGTGCCAGCAGCCCGGGGGGCGGGACACACAATGAGCAGTTCTTC
V gene: TRBV9; D gene: TRBD2; clone size: -; J gene: TRBJ2-1; CDR3 protein: CASSVDGSGSNNEQFF; CDR3 DNA: TGTGCCAGCAGCGTAGATGGTAGCGGGAGCAACAATGAGCAGTTCTTC
V gene: TRBV27; D gene: -; clone size: -; J gene: TRBJ2-7; CDR3 protein: CASRQFGGEQYF; CDR3 DNA: TGTGCCTCAAGACAGTTTGGTGGCGAGCAGTACTTC
V gene: TRBV6-6; D gene: TRBD1; clone size: -; J gene: TRBJ2-3; CDR3 protein: CASSYFGTGVDTQYF; CDR3 DNA: TGTGCCAGCAGTTACTTCGGCACAGGGGTAGATACGCAGTATTTT
V gene: TRBV2; D gene: TRBD2; clone size: -; J gene: TRBJ2-5; CDR3 protein: CASRLQLAGVLETQYF; CDR3 DNA: TGTGCCAGCAGACTCCAGCTAGCGGGAGTCTTAGAGACCCAGTACTTC
V gene: TRBV13; D gene: TRBD2; clone size: -; J gene: TRBJ2-7; CDR3 protein: CASSGPGLAAYEQYF; CDR3 DNA: TGTGCCAGCAGCGGGCCGGGACTAGCAGCGTACGAGCAGTACTTC
V gene: TRBV28; D gene: -; clone size: -; J gene: TRBJ1-2; CDR3 protein: CASSFTVNYGYTF; CDR3 DNA: TGTGCCAGCAGTTTCACGGTTAACTATGGCTACACCTTC
V gene: TRBV27; D gene: -; clone size: -; J gene: TRBJ1-2; CDR3 protein: CASSPRTDYGYTF; CDR3 DNA: TGTGCCAGCAGTCCAAGGACAGACTATGGCTACACCTTC
V gene: TRBV30; D gene: -; clone size: -; J gene: TRBJ1-2; CDR3 protein: CASEALYGYTF; CDR3 DNA: TGTGCCTCTGAGGCCCTTTATGGCTACACCTTC
V gene: TRBV28; D gene: TRBD2; clone size: -; J gene: TRBJ2-5; CDR3 protein: CASSLAGGGNLETQYF; CDR3 DNA: TGTGCCAGCAGCTTAGCGGGAGGGGGGAATTTAGAGACCCAGTACTTC
V gene: TRBV28; D gene: TRBD2; clone size: -; J gene: TRBJ2-5; CDR3 protein: CASSLGGVLMQETQYF; CDR3 DNA: TGTGCCAGCAGTTTAGGGGGGGTACTGATGCAAGAGACCCAGTACTTC
V gene: TRBV21-1; D gene: -; clone size: -; J gene: TRBJ2-7; CDR3 protein: CASSKAYEQYF; CDR3 DNA: TGTGCCAGCAGCAAAGCCTACGAGCAGTACTTC
V gene: TRBV7-9; D gene: -; clone size: -; J gene: TRBJ2-5; CDR3 protein: CASSKGGIRETQYF; CDR3 DNA: TGTGCCAGCAGCAAAGGCGGTATTCGGGAGACCCAGTACTTC
V gene: TRBV28; D gene: TRBD2; clone size: -; J gene: TRBJ2-3; CDR3 protein: CASSLPLAGQRTDTQYF; CDR3 DNA: TGTGCCAGCAGTTTACCATTAGCGGGACAACGCACAGATACGCAGTATTTT
V gene: TRBV4-3; D gene: -; clone size: once; J gene: TRBJ1-2; CDR3 protein: CASSPTSWEKPNYGYTF; CDR3 DNA: TGCGCCAGCAGCCCGACATCATGGGAGAAGCCAAACTATGGCTACACCTTC
V gene: TRBV7-8; D gene: -; clone size: -; J gene: TRBJ2-7; CDR3 protein: CASSLRAADYEQYF; CDR3 DNA: TGTGCCAGCAGCTTAAGGGCGGCCGACTACGAGCAGTACTTC
V gene: TRBV4-2; D gene: -; clone size: -; J gene: TRBJ2-7; CDR3 protein: CASSHPVDYEQYF; CDR3 DNA: TGTGCCAGCAGCCATCCTGTGGACTACGAGCAGTACTTC
V gene: TRBV7-2; D gene: TRBD2; clone size: -; J gene: TRBJ2-7; CDR3 protein: CASSPSGSSYEQYF; CDR3 DNA: TGTGCCAGCAGCCCGAGCGGGAGCTCCTACGAGCAGTACTTC
V gene: TRBV19; D gene: -; clone size: few; J gene: TRBJ2-4; CDR3 protein: CASRMGAKNIQYF; CDR3 DNA: TGTGCCAGTAGGATGGGTGCCAAAAACATTCAGTACTTC
V gene: TRBV11-2; D gene: -; clone size: -; J gene: TRBJ1-1; CDR3 protein: CASSLGLGNTEAFF; CDR3 DNA: TGTGCCAGCAGCTTAGGGTTAGGGAACACTGAAGCTTTCTTT
V gene: TRBV6-1; D gene: TRBD2; clone size: -; J gene: TRBJ2-3; CDR3 protein: CASSDREGLDTQYF; CDR3 DNA: TGTGCCAGCAGTGACCGGGAGGGACTAGATACGCAGTATTTT
V gene: TRBV6-5; D gene: -; clone size: once; J gene: TRBJ1-1; CDR3 protein: CASSYLEGAEAFF; CDR3 DNA: TGTGCCAGCAGTTACTTGGAGGGAGCTGAAGCTTTCTTT
V gene: TRBV9; D gene: -; clone size: -; J gene: TRBJ2-6; CDR3 protein: CASSLTGWGVSGANVLTF; CDR3 DNA: TGTGCCAGCAGCCTAACCGGGTGGGGAGTCTCTGGGGCCAACGTCCTGACTTTC
V gene: TRBV2; D gene: TRBD1; clone size: -; J gene: TRBJ1-5; CDR3 protein: CASSDTGQGVQPQHF; CDR3 DNA: TGTGCCAGCAGTGACACGGGACAGGGAGTCCAGCCCCAGCATTTT
V gene: TRBV7-9; D gene: -; clone size: -; J gene: TRBJ1-3; CDR3 protein: CASSLGSSGNTIYF; CDR3 DNA: TGTGCCAGCAGCTTAGGGAGCTCTGGAAACACCATATATTTT
V gene: TRBV27; D gene: -; clone size: -; J gene: TRBJ2-7; CDR3 protein: CASSSRIRSYEQYF; CDR3 DNA: TGTGCCAGCAGTTCTCGGATTCGTTCCTACGAGCAGTACTTC
V gene: TRBV28; D gene: -; clone size: -; J gene: TRBJ2-5; CDR3 protein: CASRAVVETQYF; CDR3 DNA: TGTGCCAGTAGGGCGGTAGTAGAGACCCAGTACTTC
V gene: TRBV6-6; D gene: -; clone size: -; J gene: TRBJ2-1; CDR3 protein: CASSLQGRGEQFF; CDR3 DNA: TGTGCCAGCAGTTTACAGGGTCGCGGTGAGCAGTTCTTC
V gene: TRBV5-5; D gene: TRBD2; clone size: -; J gene: TRBJ2-7; CDR3 protein: CASSKASGRAWEQYF; CDR3 DNA: TGTGCCAGCAGCAAAGCTAGCGGGAGGGCCTGGGAGCAGTACTTC